These 20 T cell receptor beta chains originate from one sample sequenced in a study of T cell responses to AZD1222 COVID-19 vaccine. The table came from immunoSEQ multiplex PCR; TCRdb's copy has only in-frame clones and leaves some out. The sample carries 84,000 or so clones, approximately 89% recorded once. This sample comprised peripheral blood, obtained on day 0 of AZD1222 vaccination. Receptors originate from an adult in good health.

V is TRBV5-1 and J is TRBJ2-5; D is unresolved. The CDR3 is 15 residues long. Deletions cut 0 bases from V and 5 bases from J, with 14 bases between. Germline values: CDR1 SGHRS, CDR2 YFSETQ. The CDR3 region is CASSLVSGAGETQYF. As DNA, the CDR3 is TGCGCCAGCAGCTTGGTTTCAGGAGCCGGGGAGACCCAGTACTTC.

V usage is TRBV2 and J usage is TRBJ1-6; D is possibly TRBD1 (5 bases). V gave up 11 bases and J gave up 7 bases, with 15 bases separating them. Germline V gene sequence: CDR1 SNHLY, CDR2 FYNNEI. This CDR3 region has 13 residues. Here the CDR3 reads CAANGAVNSPLHF. The CDR3 coding sequence is TGTGCCGCGAACGGGGCGGTAAATTCACCCCTCCACTTT. The full variable domain, with the rest looked up from reference TRBV2 and TRBJ1-6, is EPEVTQTPSHQVTQMGQEVILRCVPISNHLYFYWYRQILGQKVEFLVSFYNNEISEKSEIFDDQFSVERPDGSNFTLKIRSTKLEDSAMYFCAANGAVNSPLHFGNGTRLTVT.

The J gene is TRBJ1-2, the V gene TRBV6-5, with 7 bases that match TRBD1. This CDR3 is built from 13 residues. V was pared by 3 bases and J by 8 bases, with 6 bases of the junction left unmatched. In germline, CDR1 is MNHEY, CDR2 SVGAGI. The CDR3 DNA reads TGTGCCAGCAGTTATTTACAGGGGCGCGGCTACACCTTC. Its protein product is CASSYLQGRGYTF.

This chain links TRBV18 with TRBJ1-2; D gene unclear. CDR3 length: 14 amino acids. V lost 8 bases and J lost 2, with 15 bases in between. CDR1 is KGHSH, CDR2 LQKENI, per germline. CDR3 sequence reads: CASQASTENYGYTF. The CDR3 bases are TGTGCCAGCCAGGCATCGACCGAAAACTATGGCTACACCTTC.

The CDR3 region is CASSPKGRTGNTIYF. The CDR3 DNA follows: TGTGCCAGCTCACCAAAGGGACGGACTGGAAACACCATATATTTT. The chain links TRBV18 to TRBJ1-3; D may be TRBD1 (5 bases). Germline V CDR1 and CDR2: KGHSH, LQKENI. CDR3 length: 15 amino acids. V dropped 2 bases and J dropped 2 bases, with 10 bases sitting between them.

V is TRBV13 and J is TRBJ1-1; D unclear. Germline CDR1 PRHDT, CDR2 FYEKMQ (reference sequence). The CDR3 is 16 residues long. Trimming took 0 bases from V and 0 from J, leaving 11 bases between them. The DNA of the CDR3 is TGTGCCAGCAGCTTAGGCCTCGTCGGTCTGAACACTGAAGCTTTCTTT. Amino acid sequence: CASSLGLVGLNTEAFF.

This chain uses TRBV7-2 with TRBJ1-2, with D uncertain. This CDR3 region has 13 residues. V was trimmed by 7 bases and J by 2 bases, leaving 11 bases between them. CDR1 is SGHTA and CDR2 is FQGNSA in the germline V gene. The CDR3 is CASTPGRNYGYTF. The CDR3 DNA is TGTGCCAGCACCCCCGGCAGGAACTATGGCTACACCTTC.

The genes are TRBV27 and TRBJ1-6; D perhaps matches TRBD1 (5 bases). Trimming removed 6 bases at V and 5 bases at J, with 14 bases between. This CDR3 is built from 15 residues. Germline CDR1 and CDR2: MNHEY and SMNVEV (reference sequence). CDR3 sequence reads: CASRPGTVDNSPLHF. CDR3 coding DNA: TGTGCCAGCAGACCGGGGACTGTAGATAATTCACCCCTCCACTTT.

This clone was found a few times. The V call is TRBV7-2, the J call TRBJ1-3; D is perhaps TRBD1 (5 bases). Germline CDR1 SGHTA, CDR2 FQGNSA. There are 16 residues in the CDR3. Trimming removed 1 base at V and 0 bases at J, with 10 bases between. As DNA, the CDR3 is TGTGCCAGCAGCTTAGGCTGGGGCAACTCTGGAAACACCATATATTTT. The encoded protein is CASSLGWGNSGNTIYF. Based on the CDR3 plus reference TRBV7-2 and TRBJ1-3, the full variable domain is GAGVSQSPSNKVTEKGKDVELRCDPISGHTALYWYRQSLGQGLEFLIYFQGNSAPDKSGLPSDRFSAERTGGSVSTLTIQRTQQEDSAVYLCASSLGWGNSGNTIYFGEGSWLTVV.

V usage is TRBV9 and J usage is TRBJ2-5, with a possible D match to TRBD2 (6 bases). The V gene lost 0 bases and the J gene lost 4 bases, with 13 bases spanning the gap. Germline CDR1 and CDR2: SGDLS and YYNGEE. This CDR3 comprises 15 residues. CDR3 nucleotides: TGTGCCAGCAGCGTAGATAACGACGGGGGAGAGACCCAGTACTTC. Protein: CASSVDNDGGETQYF.

This clone was found once. The rearrangement uses TRBV21-1 and TRBJ1-5; the table calls TRBD1, which could not be checked here. TRBV21-1 is listed as a pseudogene. The CDR3 sequence is 14 residues long. The CDR3 spells CASSTRQGTQPQHF. The CDR3 coding sequence is TGTGCCAGCAGCACCCGACAGGGGACTCAGCCCCAGCATTTT.

The rearrangement uses TRBV6-5 and TRBJ2-1; 9 bases are a match to TRBD1. In germline, CDR1 is MNHEY, CDR2 SVGAGI. CDR3 length: 15 amino acids. V shed 6 bases, J shed 7 bases, and the junction held 10 bases outside the gene matches. CDR3 bases: TGTGCCAGCAGCCACCTGACAGGGGGAGAAAATGAGCAGTTCTTC. Translation: CASSHLTGGENEQFF.

The chain employs TRBV15 and TRBJ1-2, with D possibly TRBD1 on 6 matching bases. Looked up from germline, CDR1 is LNHNV and CDR2 is YYDKDF (reference sequence). The ends were cut back, 5 bases at V and 4 bases at J, with 23 bases in the middle. The CDR3 is made up of 17 amino acids. Here the CDR3 DNA reads TGTGCCACCAGCTTTGGGACACCGGTTTTAGAGCGCTATGGCTACACCTTC. Encoded protein: CATSFGTPVLERYGYTF.

The chain uses TRBV5-4 and TRBJ1-2, with 7 bases that match TRBD1. The V segment lost 4 bases and the J segment 4 bases; nucleotides outside the gene matches: 7. The CDR3 contains 14 residues. Germline V gene sequence: CDR1 SGHNT, CDR2 YYREEE (reference sequence). Here the CDR3 reads CASSIQGQPYGYTF. For the CDR3, the DNA is TGTGCCAGCAGCATCCAGGGACAGCCCTATGGCTACACCTTC.

The chain recombines TRBV10-1 with TRBJ2-2; D may be TRBD1 (5 bases). CDR1 is WNHNN and CDR2 is SYGVQD in the germline V gene (reference sequence). Between the trimmed V and J ends, which lost 0 bases and 6 bases, there was a span of 14 bases. The CDR3 is made up of 16 amino acids. The CDR3 reads CASSESGSGLAGELFF. Written as DNA, the CDR3 is TGCGCCAGCAGTGAGTCAGGATCAGGGTTAGCCGGGGAGCTGTTTTTT.

The chain couples TRBV6-5 to TRBJ2-5; D unclear. This CDR3 is built from 11 residues. Germline values: CDR1 MNHEY, CDR2 SVGAGI. V dropped 3 bases and J dropped 7 bases, with 6 bases sitting between them. The CDR3 DNA follows: TGTGCCAGCAGTTATATGGGGACCCAGTACTTC. This gives the protein CASSYMGTQYF.

Only one count was recorded for this clone. The chain combines TRBV5-1 with TRBJ2-6; tentative D call: TRBD1 (6 bases). V was pared by 5 bases and J by 0 bases, with 12 bases between. Germline CDR1 SGHRS, CDR2 YFSETQ. The CDR3 covers 16 residues. The CDR3 is CASSVQGSSGANVLTF. CDR3 nucleotides: TGCGCCAGCAGTGTGCAGGGGAGCTCTGGGGCCAACGTCCTGACTTTC.

The rearrangement joins TRBV18 to TRBJ1-1, with TRBD1 as a possible D gene (5 bases). CDR1 and CDR2 (germline): KGHSH, LQKENI. This CDR3 region has 16 residues. V lost 0 bases and J lost 0, with 11 bases in between. The DNA for the CDR3 is TGTGCCAGCTCACCACCGCAGGGATCCATGAACACTGAAGCTTTCTTT. This codes for CASSPPQGSMNTEAFF.

This chain joins TRBV6-5 and TRBJ1-1; 12 bases match TRBD1. Germline V gene lookup returns CDR1 MNHEY and CDR2 SVGAGI. The CDR3 extends over 16 amino acids. With V trimmed by 4 bases and J by 8 bases, 11 bases remained unmatched. CDR3 amino acids: CASSSGPGQGASEAFF. CDR3 nucleotide sequence: TGTGCCAGCAGTTCCGGACCGGGACAGGGGGCCTCCGAAGCTTTCTTT.

The chain joins TRBV5-5 to TRBJ2-7; 8 bases map to TRBD1. Germline values: CDR1 SGHKS, CDR2 YYEKEE (reference sequence). With V trimmed by 6 bases and J by 3 bases, 8 bases remained unmatched. CDR3 size: 14 residues. The CDR3 nucleotides are TGTGCCAGCACCCCCCAACAGGGGGTCTACGAGCAGTACTTC. Its translation is CASTPQQGVYEQYF. The full variable domain, rest sourced from reference TRBV5-5 and TRBJ2-7, is DAGVTQSPTHLIKTRGQQVTLRCSPISGHKSVSWYQQVLGQGPQFIFQYYEKEERGRGNFPDRFSARQFPNYSSELNVNALLLGDSALYLCASTPQQGVYEQYFGPGTRLTVT.